This passage covers 20 T cell receptor beta chains from one sample sequenced in a study of OX40 agonist ivuxolimab in advanced cancers. Repertoires were generated with immunoSEQ multiplex PCR, while TCRdb's copy carries only in-frame clones and drops some. The sample has fewer than 55,000 clones, about 80% seen once; the top ten hold approximately 1.6%. This specimen consisted of CD4+ or CD8+ T cells sorted from blood, obtained in a trial of the OX40 agonist ivuxolimab. The receptors stem from an adult with an advanced solid tumor such as melanoma, head and neck, liver or kidney cancer.

V and J are TRBV6-5 and TRBJ2-5; TRBD1 agrees at 8 bases. CDR3 length equals 14 residues. The germline V gene encodes CDR1 MNHEY and CDR2 SVGAGI. V shed 9 bases, J shed 4 bases, and the junction held 10 bases outside the gene matches. CDR3 coding DNA: TGTGCCAGTCGGACAGGGTCGGTCCGAGAGACCCAGTACTTC. Translation: CASRTGSVRETQYF.

The CDR3 reads CASSVQSRGGETQYF. The CDR3 bases are TGTGCCAGTAGTGTTCAATCCAGGGGAGGAGAGACCCAGTACTTC. The genes are TRBV19 and TRBJ2-5, with D perhaps matching TRBD1 or TRBD2 (6 bases each). The CDR3 consists of 15 residues. CDR1 and CDR2 (germline): LNHDA, SQIVND (reference sequence). Trimming took 5 bases from V and 4 from J, leaving 17 bases between them.

The chain uses TRBV7-8 and TRBJ2-2; 8 nucleotides agree with TRBD2. This CDR3 comprises 17 residues. Germline CDR1 SGHVS, CDR2 FQNEAQ. Germline trimming cut 6 bases from V and 6 bases from J; bases unmatched to any gene: 15. The DNA of the CDR3 is TGTGCCAGCAGGGGATTAGCGGGACTTTTGGCACCCGGGGAGCTGTTTTTT. Protein sequence: CASRGLAGLLAPGELFF.

This chain connects TRBV27 to TRBJ1-6; TRBD1 matches 7 bases. The germline V gene encodes CDR1 MNHEY and CDR2 SMNVEV (reference sequence). After removal of 5 bases from V and 9 bases from J, the junction contained 13 bases not matched to a gene. The CDR3 has 16 amino acids. CDR3 in DNA: TGTGCCAGCAGTACGACCATCACAGGGGATGGTTCACCCCTCCACTTT. The encoded protein is CASSTTITGDGSPLHF.

The chain joins TRBV5-4 to TRBJ1-5; TRBD1 might be the D (6 bases). Germline CDR1 SGHNT, CDR2 YYREEE (reference sequence). Trimming pared 0 bases from V and 8 bases from J, leaving 12 bases between. The CDR3 loop spans 14 amino acids. In DNA, the CDR3 is TGTGCCAGCAGCTTGGATGGGGGCGGAGAGCCCCAGCATTTT. Amino acid sequence: CASSLDGGGEPQHF.

J is TRBJ2-5 and V is TRBV5-1; TRBD2 might be the D (6 bases). The CDR3 covers 15 residues. The V gene's germline CDR1 is SGHRS and CDR2 YFSETQ. Trimming left V 2 bases short and J 1 base short, with 12 bases between. CDR3 in DNA: TGCGCCAGCAGCTTATCAGGGAGGACCCAAGAGACCCAGTACTTC. Its protein product is CASSLSGRTQETQYF.

This rearrangement joins TRBV5-4 to TRBJ2-7, with 12 bases aligning to TRBD1. This CDR3 comprises 15 residues. Trimming removed 3 bases from V and 7 bases from J; junction bases left unmatched: 8. Germline V lookup: CDR1 SGHNT, CDR2 YYREEE (reference sequence). The CDR3 DNA reads as TGTGCCAGCAGCTCACCGGGACAGGGGGCGCGGGAGCAGTACTTC. It translates to CASSSPGQGAREQYF.

V gene TRBV9 combines with J gene TRBJ2-7; 7 bases are shared with TRBD2. The J segment lost 2 bases and the V segment lost 4 bases, leaving 9 bases of the junction unmatched. This CDR3 has 15 amino acids. The germline V gene has CDR1 SGDLS and CDR2 YYNGEE. CDR3 DNA sequence: TGTGCCAGCAGCCCCGAGGGGCGGGGGACCTACGAGCAGTACTTC. Amino acids: CASSPEGRGTYEQYF.

V usage is TRBV4-3 and J usage is TRBJ2-5; 13 nucleotides align to TRBD2. The J call may be wrong; the DNA end is better matched by TRBJ2-7. Per the germline V gene, CDR1 is LGHNA and CDR2 is YSLEER. The CDR3 sequence is 17 residues long. The CDR3 protein is CASSQEVGLAGEFEQYF. In DNA, the CDR3 is TGCGCCAGCAGCCAAGAGGTCGGACTAGCGGGAGAATTCGAGCAGTACTTC.

The V and J genes are TRBV6-5 and TRBJ1-2; tentative D call: TRBD1 (6 bases). Looked up from germline, CDR1 is MNHEY and CDR2 is SVGAGI. The V end lost 3 bases, the J end lost 8 bases, and 10 bases lay between the germline ends. The CDR3 has 12 residues. The CDR3: CASSYEGGGYTF. In DNA form, the CDR3 reads TGTGCCAGCAGTTATGAGGGGGGAGGCTACACCTTC.

The chain is built from TRBV28 and TRBJ2-4; TRBD1 aligns across 8 bases. Germline V gene sequence: CDR1 MDHEN, CDR2 SYDVKM. The length of the CDR3 is 19 residues. Trimming cost V 3 bases and J 1 base; bases outside gene matches: 14. The CDR3 sequence: CASSFVGAGGLGAKNIQYF. The CDR3 nucleotides are TGTGCCAGCAGTTTCGTGGGGGCAGGGGGCTTAGGGGCCAAAAACATTCAGTACTTC.

The chain recombines TRBV4-3 with TRBJ1-1, with D perhaps TRBD1 (6 bases). Germline V CDR1 and CDR2: LGHNA, YSLEER. The CDR3 extends over 13 amino acids. Trimming took off 2 bases at V and 10 bases at J, with 14 bases between the two ends. CDR3 coding DNA: TGCGCCAGCAGCCAAAGGGGGGAGGGGAGAGCTTTCTTT. The encoded protein is CASSQRGEGRAFF.

The V gene is TRBV27, the J gene TRBJ1-5; weak D call: TRBD1 (5 bases). V lost 5 bases to trimming and J lost 3 bases, with 17 bases between them. The CDR3 runs to 16 residues. CDR1 MNHEY and CDR2 SMNVEV come from the germline V gene (reference sequence). The CDR3 DNA reads TGTGCCAGCAGTCCCCGTAGGGGCCGTTTCAATCAGCCCCAGCATTTT. It codes for CASSPRRGRFNQPQHF.

Turning to this clone: One end of the junction is discordant with germline, which a read error may explain. This chain joins TRBV6-5 and TRBJ2-1, with 8 bases matching TRBD1. The V gene's germline CDR1 is MNHEY and CDR2 SVGAGI. CDR3 length equals 15 residues. CDR3 sequence (DNA): TGTGCCAGCAGTCCCGGACAGGGCTCCCACAATGAGCAGTTCTTC. It specifies CASSPGQGSHNEQFF.

This clone was counted a few times. The J gene is TRBJ1-5, the V gene TRBV9; TRBD1 might be the D (6 bases). The CDR3 is made up of 15 amino acids. Germline V CDR1 and CDR2: SGDLS, YYNGEE. Deletions cut 2 bases from V and 6 bases from J, with 15 bases between. The CDR3 nucleotides read TGTGCCAGCAGCGTGGATGGGGGGCAGGGTCAGCCCCAGCATTTT. Amino acids: CASSVDGGQGQPQHF. Full variable domain (rest looked up from reference TRBV9 and TRBJ1-5): DSGVTQTPKHLITATGQRVTLRCSPRSGDLSVYWYQQSLDQGLQFLIQYYNGEERAKGNILERFSAQQFPDLHSELNLSSLELGDSALYFCASSVDGGQGQPQHFGDGTRLSIL.

This chain connects TRBV9 to TRBJ2-1; D unresolved. The V end lost 0 bases, the J end lost 1 base, and 14 bases lay between the germline ends. Germline CDR1 reads SGDLS; CDR2 reads YYNGEE. CDR3 size: 17 residues. The CDR3 here is CASSVEAVGDSYNEQFF. CDR3 bases: TGTGCCAGCAGCGTAGAGGCGGTAGGCGATTCCTACAATGAGCAGTTCTTC. Full variable domain (rest looked up from reference TRBV9 and TRBJ2-1): DSGVTQTPKHLITATGQRVTLRCSPRSGDLSVYWYQQSLDQGLQFLIQYYNGEERAKGNILERFSAQQFPDLHSELNLSSLELGDSALYFCASSVEAVGDSYNEQFFGPGTRLTVL.

As to this clone: One end of the junction does not line up with germline, which may come from a read error. V is TRBV7-9 and J is TRBJ2-7; 9 nucleotides agree with TRBD1. The germline gives CDR1 SEHNR, CDR2 FQNEAQ (reference sequence). The CDR3 sequence is 15 residues long. The CDR3 protein is CASSLGAGQGYGQYF. CDR3 coding DNA: TGTGCCAGCAGCTTAGGGGCGGGACAGGGTTACGGGCAGTACTTC. The variable domain in full, completed from reference TRBV7-9 and TRBJ2-7, reads DTGVSQNPRHKITKRGQNVTFRCDPISEHNRLYWYRQTLGQGPEFLTYFQNEAQLEKSRLLSDRFSAERPKGSFSTLEIQRTEQGDSAMYLCASSLGAGQGYGQYFGPGTRLTVT.

The rearrangement uses TRBV1 and TRBJ2-7; the DNA was not used to check the table's D call, TRBD1. TRBV1 is an annotated pseudogene. CDR3 length: 12 residues. The DNA of the CDR3 is TGCACCAGCAGCCGGACAGCCTACGAGCAGTACTTC. This encodes CTSSRTAYEQYF.

The chain employs TRBV5-4 and TRBJ1-1, with D possibly matching TRBD1 (5 bases). The CDR3 loop spans 14 amino acids. Germline CDR1 is SGHNT and CDR2 is YYREEE (reference sequence). V shed 0 bases and J shed 4 bases, with 10 bases lying between them. Here the CDR3 reads CASSLVGQGTEAFF. CDR3 bases: TGTGCCAGCAGCTTGGTGGGGCAGGGCACTGAAGCTTTCTTT.

This chain connects TRBV29-1 to TRBJ2-7, with 8 bases identical to TRBD1. V shed 5 bases and J 6 bases; nucleotides not matched to a gene: 9. The germline CDR1 and CDR2 sequences are SQVTM and ANQGSEA. The length of the CDR3 is 13 residues. CDR3 sequence: CSVQTEQGGEQYF. CDR3 bases: TGCAGCGTTCAGACGGAACAGGGGGGCGAGCAGTACTTC.